There are a few counts of the clone carrying this T cell receptor (beta chain). Its antigen is undetermined. A process of 5'RACE template switching, which added a universal primer site and UMIs, was used to make TCR cDNA. TCRdb ran MiXCR on the 5' RACE reads and lists one entry per CDR3 protein. The sample includes 250,000 or so distinct CDR3 sequences, 6.7% of them seen just once. These data come from a study of T cells after yellow fever vaccination. General study results and limits: The study found a weaker secondary response that peaked faster, day 5 versus 15. Post-booster reappearance was seen for most primary-vaccination clones (96% CD4, roughly 88% CD8).

This CDR3 has 17 residues. CDR1 and CDR2 (germline): DFQATT, SNEGSKA (reference sequence). Trimming cost V 6 bases and J 4 bases, with 22 bases left between them. This TCR came from a man aged 25 to 40 who received the YFV17D yellow fever vaccine. The sample consisted of CD4+ T cells sorted from PBMCs, taken on the day of the yellow fever booster vaccination. V is TRBV20-1 and J is TRBJ1-6; the D gene is possibly TRBD1 (6 bases). The CDR3 sequence: CSAPRGGGSAYNSPLHF. The CDR3 DNA reads TGCAGTGCCCCAAGGGGGGGGGGTTCGGCTTATAATTCACCCCTCCACTTT.